The clone carrying this T cell receptor beta chain has a handful of counts. Its cognate antigen is unknown. From germline, CDR1 is SQVTM and CDR2 ANQGSEA. The V end lost 0 bases, the J end lost 1 base, and 12 bases lay between the germline ends. The CDR3 is made up of 15 amino acids. This sample was included in a study of regulatory T cells in long-lasting Graves disease. Study-wide points: Persistent Graves' patients showed a TCR diversity that was lower than that of newly diagnosed ones. Sample size was small, which may have lowered accuracy.

Time point in this sample: persistent/refractory GD, antithyroid drugs over 5 years with positive TRAb. RNA extracted from PBMCs served as the sequencing template. Guidelines of the American Thyroid Association were used to diagnose Graves' disease. Arm-PCR of CDR3 regions with iRepertoire HTBI primers generated TCR beta libraries. In the authors' workflow: Sequenced samples collectively carried under 75 TRBV and 14 TRBJ segments. Each CDR3 protein gets one entry after TCRdb re-called the multiplex PCR reads with MiXCR. TCRdb's processing, not the authors' own work, is the source of the V and J calls. The table shows around 400,000 distinct CDR3 sequences, with 21% occurring only once.

The material sequenced was peripheral blood mononuclear cells (PBMCs), taken when the disease was refractory, from a patient treated with antithyroid drugs. The TCR sequence derives from a female donor with Graves disease. The chain couples TRBV29-1 to TRBJ2-5, with D unclear. The CDR3 DNA sequence: TGCAGCGTTGAAGATCGAGACAAGACCCAAGAGACCCAGTACTTC. It yields the protein CSVEDRDKTQETQYF.